This TCR beta chain was sequenced during a study of T cells after yellow fever vaccination. Looking at the study overall: The fractions with low cell numbers were processed using SMART-Seq v4 Ultra Low Input.

As regards this clonotype: The antigen is undetermined.

Notes on the study in general: The secondary response was weaker but peaked faster, day 5 versus 15. Most clones from primary vaccination were detected again post-booster (96% CD4, roughly 85% CD8).

The CDR3 runs to 16 residues. V was clipped by 4 bases and J by 4 bases; unmatched bases: 9. Germline values: CDR1 WNHNN, CDR2 SYGVQD (reference sequence). In making TCR cDNA, 5'RACE template switching added a universal primer site and UMIs to it. TCRdb passed the 5' RACE reads through MiXCR, listing each CDR3 protein once. The repertoire holds 300,000 to 400,000 distinct CDR3 sequences, under 15% seen once, with more than 3% in the top ten. The starting material was CD4+ T cells sorted from PBMCs, obtained 15 days after the yellow fever booster vaccination. The chain uses TRBV10-1 and TRBJ2-3, with 9 bases identical to TRBD2. The sequence was collected from a man between 18 and 35 years old who received the YFV17D yellow fever vaccine. CDR3 sequence: CASSGRGTSTADTQYF. The CDR3 coding sequence is TGCGCCAGCAGTGGACGGGGGACTAGCACCGCAGATACGCAGTATTTT.